Shown below are 2 T cell receptor beta chains from a single sample sequenced in a study of T cells in localized non-small cell lung cancer. The data were produced by immunoSEQ multiplex PCR, yet TCRdb's version contains in-frame clones alone and is incomplete. Of approximately 1,300 clones in the sample, roughly 36% were seen once. Sequenced material: lung tumor tissue, taken before any cancer treatment. The receptors stem from a male donor at least 60 years old with stage II squamous cell lung carcinoma.

Here the CDR3 reads CASSDRGIGYTF. The CDR3 coding sequence is TGTGCCAGCAGTGACAGGGGGATTGGCTACACCTTC. V is TRBV6-7 and J is TRBJ1-2; 9 bases agree with TRBD1. TRBV6-7 is an open reading frame whose function is uncertain. J was trimmed by 7 bases and V by 5 bases; bases with no gene match: 2. The CDR3 totals 12 residues.

The rearrangement links TRBV14 to TRBJ2-2, with D maybe TRBD1 (5 bases). CDR3 length: 15 amino acids. CDR1 SGHDN and CDR2 FVKESK come from the germline V gene. V was pared by 4 bases and J by 2 bases, with 11 bases between. The DNA for the CDR3 is TGTGCCAGCAGCCCGTGGACACTTAACACCGGGGAGCTGTTTTTT. Amino acids: CASSPWTLNTGELFF. The whole variable domain, remainder taken from reference TRBV14 and TRBJ2-2, is EAGVTQFPSHSVIEKGQTVTLRCDPISGHDNLYWYRRVMGKEIKFLLHFVKESKQDESGMPNNRFLAERTGGTYSTLKVQPAELEDSGVYFCASSPWTLNTGELFFGEGSRLTVL.